A selection of T cell receptor beta chains follows, all from one sample in a study of human thymus T cells. Measured with immunoSEQ multiplex PCR; TCRdb has only the in-frame clones, and not every one. The repertoire holds roughly 130,000 clones, with about 94% as singletons. The specimen was thymus tissue. Receptors originate from a boy under three years old with a congenital heart defect but otherwise immunologically healthy. Both conserved end residues are part of each CDR3. D genes are given only for firm matches. Not every row has a clone size; where given, it reads once, few, many or a size class.

NA	TRBD1	TRBV15	TRBJ1-5	CATSREGQGFNQPQHF	TGTGCCACCAGCAGGGAGGGACAGGGGTTTAATCAGCCCCAGCATTTT
NA	NA	TRBV14	TRBJ1-6	CASSQEGRGNSPLHF	TGTGCCAGCAGCCAAGAGGGGAGGGGAAATTCACCCCTCCACTTT
NA	NA	TRBV6-6	TRBJ1-1	CASRPLTVNTEAFF	TGTGCCAGCAGGCCCTTGACAGTTAACACTGAAGCTTTCTTT
NA	NA	TRBV7-2	TRBJ2-7	CASTDGTPPVDEQYF	TGTGCCAGCACCGACGGGACTCCCCCGGTAGACGAGCAGTACTTC
NA	NA	TRBV5-1	TRBJ1-6	CASSLGDPNSPLHF	TGCGCCAGCAGCTTGGGGGATCCCAATTCACCCCTCCACTTT
NA	NA	TRBV5-4	TRBJ2-2	CASSQSRLGPGELFF	TGTGCCAGCAGCCAATCTAGACTAGGGCCCGGGGAGCTGTTTTTT
once	NA	TRBV23-1	TRBJ1-6	CASKRGGSPLHF	TGCGCCAGCAAGAGGGGCGGATCACCCCTCCACTTT
NA	NA	TRBV2	TRBJ2-1	CASSGLPLASTYNEQFF	TGTGCCAGCAGTGGCCTCCCGCTGGCTAGTACTTACAATGAGCAGTTCTTC
NA	NA	TRBV7-9	TRBJ2-1	CASSLGAVSYNEQFF	TGTGCCAGCAGCTTAGGGGCGGTCTCCTACAATGAGCAGTTCTTC
NA	NA	TRBV28	TRBJ2-5	CASSLSRGRRITQYF	TGTGCCAGCAGTTTAAGTCGGGGGCGCAGGATCACCCAGTACTTC
once	NA	TRBV7-7	TRBJ2-5	CASSVTEKETQYF	TGTGCCAGCAGCGTGACAGAAAAAGAGACCCAGTACTTC
NA	TRBD1	TRBV19	TRBJ2-7	CASSRRGRGYEQYF	TGTGCCAGTAGCCGTAGGGGGCGAGGGTACGAGCAGTACTTC
NA	NA	TRBV2	TRBJ2-3	CASSEGGTPSHTDTQYF	TGTGCCAGCAGTGAAGGAGGCACCCCCTCACACACAGATACGCAGTATTTT
NA	TRBD2	TRBV5-3	TRBJ2-2	CARSLRPGPPGGNTGELFF	TGTGCCAGAAGCTTAAGACCGGGACCTCCGGGAGGGAACACCGGGGAGCTGTTTTTT
few	NA	TRBV20-1	TRBJ1-3	CSATSGNTIYF	TGCAGTGCTACGTCTGGAAACACCATATATTTT
few	NA	TRBV7-9	TRBJ1-2	CASSLGGVNYGYTF	TGTGCCAGCAGCTTAGGGGGCGTAAACTATGGCTACACCTTC
NA	NA	TRBV19	TRBJ1-2	CASSWRDSNYGYTF	TGTGCCAGTAGTTGGCGTGACTCTAACTATGGCTACACCTTC
NA	NA	TRBV5-1	TRBJ1-2	CASSGNSAPYGYTF	TGCGCCAGCAGCGGCAACAGTGCTCCCTATGGCTACACCTTC
NA	NA	TRBV13	TRBJ1-6	CASVKGPGPSPLHF	TGTGCCAGCGTGAAGGGACCAGGGCCTTCACCCCTCCACTTT
NA	NA	TRBV4-2	TRBJ2-5	CASSQDLKGGLETQYF	TGTGCCAGCAGCCAAGACTTAAAGGGGGGCCTTGAGACCCAGTACTTC
NA	NA	TRBV14	TRBJ2-1	CASTAGAIYNEQFF	TGTGCCAGCACCGCGGGGGCCATATACAATGAGCAGTTCTTC
NA	NA	TRBV5-6	TRBJ2-4	CASSLGNIQYF	TGTGCCAGCAGCTTGGGGAACATTCAGTACTTC
NA	NA	TRBV7-8	TRBJ2-1	CASSIHRAGATYNEQFF	TGTGCCAGCAGCATCCATAGGGCGGGGGCTACCTACAATGAGCAGTTCTTC
NA	NA	TRBV5-6	TRBJ1-5	CASSFRPRTMFAQHF	TGTGCCAGCAGCTTTAGACCACGTACAATGTTTGCCCAGCATTTT
NA	NA	TRBV6-1	TRBJ1-2	CASSGGESYTF	TGTGCCAGCAGTGGGGGGGAGAGCTACACCTTC
once	TRBD1	TRBV25-1	TRBJ2-5	CASSWRTGEGETQYF	TGTGCCAGCAGTTGGAGGACAGGGGAGGGAGAGACCCAGTACTTC
NA	TRBD2	TRBV27	TRBJ2-2	CASSLSGGPQAGELFF	TGTGCCAGCAGCCTTAGCGGGGGCCCCCAGGCCGGGGAGCTGTTTTTT
NA	TRBD2	TRBV7-2	TRBJ2-1	CASSLPRGLARDEQFF	TGTGCCAGCAGTCTCCCCCGAGGACTAGCGCGCGATGAGCAGTTCTTC
NA	NA	TRBV7-6	TRBJ2-1	CASSLARSSYNEQFF	TGTGCCAGCAGCTTAGCTCGAAGCTCCTACAATGAGCAGTTCTTC
NA	NA	TRBV15	TRBJ2-7	CATSRDPGLPAYEQYF	TGTGCCACCAGCAGAGACCCGGGACTCCCGGCCTACGAGCAGTACTTC
NA	TRBD1	TRBV28	TRBJ2-7	CASNLRDRGFHSSYEQYF	TGTGCCAGCAACCTCCGGGACAGGGGGTTTCATAGCTCCTACGAGCAGTACTTC
NA	TRBD1	TRBV7-2	TRBJ1-2	CASSLAGRGQGPTNYGYTF	TGTGCCAGCAGCTTAGCGGGTAGGGGACAGGGGCCAACTAACTATGGCTACACCTTC
NA	TRBD2	TRBV5-6	TRBJ2-3	CASSLEGLAGGPADTQYF	TGTGCCAGCAGCTTGGAGGGACTAGCGGGGGGGCCCGCAGATACGCAGTATTTT
NA	NA	TRBV7-2	TRBJ1-2	CASSLQGCNELNYGYTF	TGTGCCAGCAGCTTACAAGGGTGCAACGAATTGAACTATGGCTACACCTTC
NA	NA	TRBV4-1	TRBJ2-7	CASSQVGPGGETPSYEQYF	TGCGCCAGCAGCCAAGTGGGTCCTGGCGGGGAGACACCATCCTACGAGCAGTACTTC
NA	NA	TRBV19	TRBJ1-2	CASSQLGPYGYTF	TGTGCCAGTAGCCAATTAGGGCCCTATGGCTACACCTTC
NA	NA	TRBV4-3	TRBJ1-2	CASSQDTLPPGYGYTF	TGCGCCAGCAGCCAAGATACCCTACCCCCCGGTTATGGCTACACCTTC
NA	NA	TRBV6-1	TRBJ1-6	CASREQRSSYNSPLHF	TGTGCCAGCAGAGAACAGAGGAGCTCCTATAATTCACCCCTCCACTTT
NA	NA	TRBV5-6	TRBJ2-7	CASNHRGPHSYEQYF	TGTGCCAGCAACCACAGAGGTCCTCACTCCTACGAGCAGTACTTC
NA	NA	TRBV11-2	TRBJ1-1	CASSPWTVGNTEAFF	TGTGCCAGCAGCCCGTGGACAGTAGGGAACACTGAAGCTTTCTTT
NA	NA	TRBV30	TRBJ1-2	CAWSVRGDGYTF	TGTGCCTGGAGTGTACGAGGGGATGGCTACACCTTC
NA	TRBD2	TRBV4-3	TRBJ2-7	CASSRTSGNYEQYF	TGCGCCAGCAGCCGGACTAGCGGAAACTACGAGCAGTACTTC
NA	TRBD2	TRBV4-3	TRBJ2-1	CASSQERAGGHNEQFF	TGCGCCAGCAGCCAAGAACGGGCGGGGGGGCACAATGAGCAGTTCTTC
NA	NA	TRBV6-5	TRBJ2-7	CASRTSRGRNYEQYF	TGTGCCAGCAGGACATCACGGGGGAGAAACTACGAGCAGTACTTC
NA	TRBD1	TRBV7-8	TRBJ1-2	CASSPYPDRVARGGYTF	TGTGCCAGCAGCCCTTACCCTGACAGGGTTGCTAGGGGTGGCTACACCTTC
NA	TRBD2	TRBV10-1	TRBJ2-1	CASSPGLVPDNEQFF	TGCGCCAGCAGCCCTGGACTAGTTCCGGACAATGAGCAGTTCTTC
NA	NA	TRBV5-1	TRBJ2-1	CASSFRSIGYNEQFF	TGCGCCAGCAGCTTTCGGAGCATCGGCTACAATGAGCAGTTCTTC